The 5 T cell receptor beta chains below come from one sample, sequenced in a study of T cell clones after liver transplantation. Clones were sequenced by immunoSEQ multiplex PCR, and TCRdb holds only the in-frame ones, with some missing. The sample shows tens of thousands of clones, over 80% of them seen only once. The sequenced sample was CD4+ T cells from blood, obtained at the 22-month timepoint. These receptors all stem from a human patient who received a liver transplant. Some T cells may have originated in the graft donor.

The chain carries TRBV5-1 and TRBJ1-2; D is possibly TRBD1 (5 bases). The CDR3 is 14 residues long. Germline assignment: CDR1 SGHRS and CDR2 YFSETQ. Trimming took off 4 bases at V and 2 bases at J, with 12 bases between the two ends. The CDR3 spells CASSPGGENYGYTF. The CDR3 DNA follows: TGCGCCAGCAGCCCGGGAGGGGAGAACTATGGCTACACCTTC.

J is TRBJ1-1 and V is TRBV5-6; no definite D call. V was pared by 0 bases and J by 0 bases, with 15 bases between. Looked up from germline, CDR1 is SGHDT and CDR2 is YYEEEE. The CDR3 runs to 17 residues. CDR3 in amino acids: CASSLVVRLPMNTEAFF. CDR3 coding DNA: TGTGCCAGCAGCTTGGTCGTTCGGCTTCCTATGAACACTGAAGCTTTCTTT.

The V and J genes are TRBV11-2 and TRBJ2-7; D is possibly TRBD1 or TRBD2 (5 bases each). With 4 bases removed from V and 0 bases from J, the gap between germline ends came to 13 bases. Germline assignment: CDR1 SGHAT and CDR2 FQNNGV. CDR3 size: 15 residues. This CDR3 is CASSWGRTSSYEQYF. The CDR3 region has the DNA TGTGCCAGCAGCTGGGGACGGACGAGCTCCTACGAGCAGTACTTC.

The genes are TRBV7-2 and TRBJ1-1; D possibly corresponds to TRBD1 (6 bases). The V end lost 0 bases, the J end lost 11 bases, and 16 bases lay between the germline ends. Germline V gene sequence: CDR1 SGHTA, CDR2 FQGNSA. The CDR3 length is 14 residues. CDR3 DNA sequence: TGTGCCAGCAGCTTAGCCTCGGCACAGGGTATGGCTTTCTTT. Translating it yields CASSLASAQGMAFF.

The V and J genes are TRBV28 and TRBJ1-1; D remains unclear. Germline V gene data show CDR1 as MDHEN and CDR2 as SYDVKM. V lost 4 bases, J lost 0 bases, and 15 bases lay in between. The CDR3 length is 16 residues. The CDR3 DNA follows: TGTGCCAGCAGTTCCCCGCGCTCAAGCATGAACACTGAAGCTTTCTTT. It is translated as CASSSPRSSMNTEAFF.